The clone carrying this T cell receptor beta chain was detected ten times or more. Amplification yielded TCR beta CDR3 regions, with RNA transcripts as the source. HTBI primers were the set used in a first-round RT-PCR of the TCR CDR3. Using its own MiXCR run on the multiplex PCR reads, TCRdb lists one record per CDR3 protein. Of a few hundred thousand distinct CDR3 sequences listed, 15% are singletons. These data belong to a study of T cells in Graves' hyperthyroidism and ophthalmopathy. Germline lookup yields CDR1 SEHNR and CDR2 FQNEAQ (reference sequence). The CDR3 runs to 13 residues. J lost 6 bases, V lost 5 bases, and 3 bases had no gene match.

This chain joins TRBV7-9 and TRBJ2-2; 7 bases line up with TRBD1. The specimen was blood. The clonotype was recovered from a woman between 50 and 59 years old with Graves' hyperthyroidism that later progressed to Graves' ophthalmopathy. The CDR3 sequence: CASSHRGAGELFF. As DNA, the CDR3 is TGTGCCAGCAGCCACAGGGGAGCCGGGGAGCTGTTTTTT.